These 14 T cell receptor beta chains originate from one sample sequenced in a study of PD-L1 blockade in urothelial cancer. Clones were read by immunoSEQ multiplex PCR, and TCRdb kept only the in-frame ones, dropping some. In the table there are more than 55,000 clones, 80% to 90% of which are singletons. Time point described: pretreatment peripheral blood. The material sequenced was PBMCs, taken around atezolizumab (anti-PD-L1) treatment. The receptors here all came from a man between 65 and 85 years old with urothelial cancer.

In its sample, this clone was seen a few times. This rearrangement joins TRBV29-1 to TRBJ1-1; weak D call: TRBD1 (5 bases). CDR1 is SQVTM, CDR2 ANQGSEA, per germline. Trimming cost V 2 bases and J 1 base, with 8 bases left between them. The CDR3 covers 13 residues. CDR3 region: CSVERQPNTEAFF. Here the CDR3 DNA reads TGCAGCGTTGAAAGACAGCCGAACACTGAAGCTTTCTTT.

V gene TRBV19 combines with J gene TRBJ1-2; the D is unclear. CDR3 length: 13 amino acids. Germline CDR1 and CDR2: LNHDA and SQIVND (reference sequence). V lost 5 bases to trimming and J lost 4 bases, with 11 bases between them. As DNA, the CDR3 is TGTGCCAGTAGTGCGGGGAGTCTCTATGGCTACACCTTC. It is translated as CASSAGSLYGYTF.

The rearrangement uses TRBV28 and TRBJ1-2; 9 nucleotides agree with TRBD1. Losses at the gene ends were 3 bases for V and 8 bases for J; bases not matched to a gene: 16. CDR3 length equals 17 residues. CDR1 is MDHEN and CDR2 is SYDVKM in the germline V gene. This chain's CDR3 is CASSFGGVSGQGKGYTF. CDR3 nucleotide sequence: TGTGCCAGCAGTTTTGGAGGTGTATCGGGACAGGGCAAGGGCTACACCTTC.

The chain uses TRBV7-3 and TRBJ2-1, with D unresolved. The ends were cut back, 1 base at V and 1 base at J, with 8 bases in the middle. Germline V gives CDR1 SGHTA, CDR2 FQGTGA. This CDR3 contains 15 residues. The CDR3 DNA sequence: TGTGCCAGCAGCTTAAACGCAGGATCCTACAATGAGCAGTTCTTC. It translates to CASSLNAGSYNEQFF.

The chain employs TRBV28 and TRBJ2-1, with 9 bases that match TRBD2. Germline V lookup: CDR1 MDHEN, CDR2 SYDVKM. The CDR3 loop spans 21 amino acids. Trimming removed 5 bases from V and 0 bases from J; junction bases left unmatched: 20. CDR3 protein: CASSPPDWGSGSLYSYNEQFF. The CDR3 nucleotides are TGTGCCAGCAGTCCCCCCGATTGGGGTAGCGGGAGTTTGTACTCCTACAATGAGCAGTTCTTC.

There are a few counts of this clone. The genes are TRBV5-1 and TRBJ2-2, with unresolved D. Trimming left V 2 bases short and J 4 bases short, with 6 bases between. Germline CDR1 is SGHRS and CDR2 is YFSETQ. The CDR3 loop spans 13 amino acids. As DNA, the CDR3 is TGCGCCAGCAGCTTACAGAGCACCGGGGAGCTGTTTTTT. It yields the protein CASSLQSTGELFF. The variable domain in full, completed from reference TRBV5-1 and TRBJ2-2, reads KAGVTQTPRYLIKTRGQQVTLSCSPISGHRSVSWYQQTPGQGLQFLFEYFSETQRNKGNFPGRFSGRQFSNSRSEMNVSTLELGDSALYLCASSLQSTGELFFGEGSRLTVL.

In this sample, this clone turned up a few times. V gene TRBV11-2 combines with J gene TRBJ1-2; 7 nucleotides match TRBD1. The length of the CDR3 is 15 residues. CDR1 SGHAT and CDR2 FQNNGV come from the germline V gene. V lost 4 bases and J lost 6; bases outside the gene matches: 11. For the CDR3, the DNA is TGTGCCAGCAGCTCACCCGGGGACAGATACAATGGCTACACCTTC. Its protein product is CASSSPGDRYNGYTF.

The rearrangement uses TRBV29-1 and TRBJ1-5, with 11 bases aligning to TRBD1. V lost 4 bases, J lost 3 bases, and 17 bases stayed unmatched. This CDR3 is built from 19 residues. Germline V gives CDR1 SQVTM, CDR2 ANQGSEA. CDR3: CSVGGPGQGEWSDNQPQHF. In DNA, the CDR3 is TGCAGCGTTGGGGGGCCGGGACAGGGGGAATGGTCAGACAATCAGCCCCAGCATTTT.

CDR3 sequence: CASRLDRTDTQYF. For the CDR3, the DNA is TGTGCCAGCAGACTAGACAGGACAGATACGCAGTATTTT. This chain connects TRBV6-1 to TRBJ2-3; possibly TRBD1 for D (6 bases). Between the trimmed V and J ends, which lost 6 bases and 3 bases, there was a span of 10 bases. This CDR3 region has 13 residues. Germline V gene sequence: CDR1 MNHNS, CDR2 SASEGT.

CDR3 nucleotides: TGTGCCAGCAGTGAAAAAGCGGGAGGGCCAGATACGCAGTATTTT. Amino acids: CASSEKAGGPDTQYF. The gene calls are TRBV6-1 and TRBJ2-3; TRBD2 aligns across 10 bases. The CDR3 totals 15 residues. With V trimmed by 2 bases and J by 4 bases, 3 bases remained unmatched. Germline V CDR1 and CDR2: MNHNS, SASEGT.

The genes are TRBV5-5 and TRBJ1-2, with TRBD1 matching 7 bases. Germline values: CDR1 SGHKS, CDR2 YYEKEE (reference sequence). The V and J ends lost 2 bases and 3 bases, in that order; junction bases with no gene match: 10. The CDR3 is 16 residues long. The CDR3 reads CASSFRSGQVYYGYTF. The CDR3 bases are TGTGCCAGCAGCTTCCGCAGCGGACAGGTTTACTATGGCTACACCTTC.

A few counts support this clone. The chain uses TRBV10-1 and TRBJ2-3; 11 bases map to TRBD2. Germline assignment: CDR1 WNHNN and CDR2 SYGVQD (reference sequence). This CDR3 region has 16 residues. The trim removed 2 bases at V and 0 bases at J, leaving 1 base unmatched. The CDR3 sequence is CASSEGTSGSTDTQYF. CDR3 coding DNA: TGCGCCAGCAGTGAGGGGACTAGCGGTAGCACAGATACGCAGTATTTT.

As DNA, the CDR3 is TGTGCCAGCAGCCCCAGACTAGCGCACACCGGGGAGCTGTTTTTT. This gives the protein CASSPRLAHTGELFF. The rearrangement links TRBV9 to TRBJ2-2, with TRBD2 matching 8 bases. CDR3 length: 15 amino acids. Germline V gene sequence: CDR1 SGDLS, CDR2 YYNGEE. Trimming at V came to 4 bases and at J to 3 bases, leaving 5 bases not matched to a gene.

This clone was picked up a small number of times. The rearrangement uses TRBV11-3 and TRBJ2-3; D ambiguous. Germline V gene lookup returns CDR1 SGHNT and CDR2 YENEEA. This CDR3 comprises 13 residues. V was cut by 0 bases and J by 3 bases, with 4 bases left in between. This CDR3 is CASSLDRTDTQYF. Written as DNA, the CDR3 is TGTGCCAGCAGCTTAGATCGTACAGATACGCAGTATTTT.